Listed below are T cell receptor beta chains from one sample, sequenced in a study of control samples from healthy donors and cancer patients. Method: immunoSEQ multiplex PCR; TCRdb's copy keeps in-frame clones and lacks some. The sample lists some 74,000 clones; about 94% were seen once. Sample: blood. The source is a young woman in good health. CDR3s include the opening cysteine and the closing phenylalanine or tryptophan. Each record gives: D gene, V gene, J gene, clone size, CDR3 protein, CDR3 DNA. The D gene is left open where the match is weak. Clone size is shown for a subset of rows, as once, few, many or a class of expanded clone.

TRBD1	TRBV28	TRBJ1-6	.	CASSFSRTGDVDSPLHF	TGTGCCAGCAGTTTTTCTCGGACAGGGGACGTTGATTCACCCCTCCACTTT
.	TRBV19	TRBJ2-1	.	CATLPGVGEQFF	TGTGCCACCCTACCCGGGGTTGGTGAGCAGTTCTTC
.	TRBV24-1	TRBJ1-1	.	CATSSLNTEAFF	TGTGCCACCAGTAGTTTGAACACTGAAGCTTTCTTT
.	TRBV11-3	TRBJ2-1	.	CASSFPAWQALNEQFF	TGTGCCAGCAGCTTCCCCGCCTGGCAGGCCCTCAATGAGCAGTTCTTC
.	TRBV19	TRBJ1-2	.	CASSIVLSPGRPTIHYGYTF	TGTGCCAGTAGTATAGTTCTATCTCCAGGCCGGCCCACCATCCACTATGGCTACACCTTC
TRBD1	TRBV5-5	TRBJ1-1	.	CASSRAQGVNTEAFF	TGTGCCAGCAGCCGGGCCCAGGGGGTGAACACTGAAGCTTTCTTT
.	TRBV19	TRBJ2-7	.	CASSKGGQYIYEQYF	TGTGCCAGTAGCAAAGGTGGGCAGTACATCTACGAGCAGTACTTC
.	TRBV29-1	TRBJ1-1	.	CSVDWGTEAFF	TGCAGCGTTGATTGGGGGACCGAAGCTTTCTTT
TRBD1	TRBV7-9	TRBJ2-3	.	CASSSPDRDSTDTQYF	TGTGCCAGCAGCTCCCCAGACAGGGATAGCACAGATACGCAGTATTTT
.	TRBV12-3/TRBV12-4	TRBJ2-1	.	CASNPGGLNEQFF	TGTGCCAGCAACCCAGGGGGACTGAATGAGCAGTTCTTC
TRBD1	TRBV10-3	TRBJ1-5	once	CAISRGQGDQPQHF	TGTGCCATCAGCCGGGGACAGGGGGATCAGCCCCAGCATTTT
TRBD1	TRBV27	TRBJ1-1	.	CASSPRQGLAAEAFF	TGTGCCAGCAGTCCCCGACAGGGGTTAGCCGCTGAAGCTTTCTTT
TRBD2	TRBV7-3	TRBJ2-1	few	CASSPGTTNEQFF	TGTGCCAGCAGCCCTGGGACTACGAATGAGCAGTTCTTC
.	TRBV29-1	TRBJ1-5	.	CSVGGSSNQPQHF	TGCAGCGTGGGGGGGTCTAGCAATCAGCCCCAGCATTTT
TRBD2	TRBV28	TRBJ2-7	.	CASSSTGTSISYEQYF	TGTGCCAGCAGTTCAACTGGGACTAGCATTTCCTACGAGCAGTACTTC
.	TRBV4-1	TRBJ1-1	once	CASSQDWVLNTEAFF	TGCGCCAGCAGCCAAGATTGGGTCCTGAACACTGAAGCTTTCTTT
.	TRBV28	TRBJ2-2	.	CASSFPKVATGELFF	TGTGCCAGCAGTTTCCCGAAGGTGGCCACCGGGGAGCTGTTTTTT
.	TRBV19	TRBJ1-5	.	CATTDFGNQPQHF	TGTGCTACGACAGATTTCGGCAATCAGCCCCAGCATTTT
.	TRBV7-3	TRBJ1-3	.	CASSSTASGNTIYF	TGTGCCAGCAGCTCCACAGCCTCTGGAAACACCATATATTTT
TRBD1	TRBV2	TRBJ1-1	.	CAGQGGQGAWTEAFF	TGTGCCGGACAAGGAGGACAGGGGGCATGGACTGAAGCTTTCTTT
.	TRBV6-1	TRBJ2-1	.	CASSEGDLGVREQFF	TGTGCCAGCAGTGAGGGGGACCTAGGGGTCCGCGAGCAGTTCTTC
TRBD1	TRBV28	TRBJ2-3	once	CASSRGYRGLTDTQYF	TGTGCCAGCAGTCGCGGATACAGGGGATTAACAGATACGCAGTATTTT
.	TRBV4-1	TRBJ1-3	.	CASSRGLGNTIYF	TGCGCCAGCAGTAGAGGGCTGGGAAACACCATATATTTT
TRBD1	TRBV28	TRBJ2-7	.	CASSGTEPTYEQYF	TGTGCCAGCAGTGGGACAGAACCTACCTACGAGCAGTACTTC
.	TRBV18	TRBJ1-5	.	CASSSGGQAQPQHF	TGTGCCAGCTCATCGGGGGGTCAGGCTCAGCCCCAGCATTTT
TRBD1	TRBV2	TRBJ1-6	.	CASRKDRYNSPLHF	TGTGCCAGCAGAAAGGACAGGTATAATTCACCCCTCCACTTT
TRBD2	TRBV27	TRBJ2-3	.	CASSTRGSGGRDTQYF	TGTGCCAGCAGTACCCGGGGTAGCGGGGGCAGGGATACGCAGTATTTT